Below are 28 T cell receptor beta chains sequenced from a single sample in a study of T-cell reconstitution after alpha-beta-depleted transplantation in children (dated by TCRdb to the mid-2010s). Library preparation used PCR. The sequencer was an Illumina HiSeq 2500. TCR library preparation used molecular barcoding, with unique molecular identifiers applied to normalize quantification of the TCRbeta repertoire. TCRdb handled the public reads itself, with Q25 trimming in fastp and clone calling in MiXCR, and kept productive beta chains. CDR3 protein sequences are deduplicated, and each keeps its most common genes and DNA. This sample comprises a few hundred thousand distinct CDR3 sequences, 15% to 20% of them detected only once. The ten largest clonotypes hold 3.3% of the sample. Sequences were derived from PBMCs from the stem cell graft donor, sampled from the stem cell graft. These receptors originate from a human donor who donated a stem cell graft to a child with acute lymphoblastic leukemia.

This clonotype has at least ten counts. The junction differs from germline at one of its ends, possibly a read error. This rearrangement joins TRBV5-1 to TRBJ2-1; tentatively, D is TRBD1 (5 bases). CDR3 length: 12 residues. Germline-derived CDR1 and CDR2 are SGHRS and YFSETQ. This CDR3 reads CASSHTTDREVF. Here the CDR3 DNA reads TGCGCCAGCAGCCACACGACAGACCGAGAAGTCTTC.

The rearrangement uses TRBV6-5 and TRBJ2-3, with TRBD2 identical over 10 bases. Germline trimming cut 0 bases from V and 3 bases from J; bases unmatched to any gene: 9. Germline lookup yields CDR1 MNHEY and CDR2 SVGAGI. CDR3 length: 18 amino acids. This CDR3 reads CASSYSIASGSLTDTQYF. The CDR3 DNA is TGTGCCAGCAGTTACTCGATTGCTAGCGGGAGTCTTACAGATACGCAGTATTTT.

V gene TRBV20-1 combines with J gene TRBJ2-1, with D possibly being TRBD2 (6 bases). With 5 bases removed from V and 5 bases from J, the gap between germline ends came to 19 bases. The CDR3 is 15 amino acids. Germline V gives CDR1 DFQATT, CDR2 SNEGSKA (reference sequence). The CDR3 sequence: CSARLLPSGDNEQFF. The DNA of the CDR3 is TGCAGTGCTCGACTTCTTCCGTCGGGGGACAATGAGCAGTTCTTC.

This clonotype appeared a few times. CDR3 in amino acids: CASSPRTGGLSNNEQFF. CDR3 DNA sequence: TGTGCCAGCAGTCCACGGACAGGGGGCCTCTCTAACAATGAGCAGTTCTTC. This chain connects TRBV12-3 or TRBV12-4 to TRBJ2-1, with TRBD1 matching 11 bases. The V segment lost 5 bases and the J segment 5 bases; nucleotides outside the gene matches: 11. The CDR3 sequence is 17 residues long.

This chain links TRBV20-1 with TRBJ1-5; D gene ambiguous. Trimming removed 2 bases at V and 0 bases at J, with 5 bases between. The CDR3 is 13 amino acids. Germline CDR1 DFQATT, CDR2 SNEGSKA (reference sequence). CDR3: CSARSYSNQPQHF. The CDR3, as DNA: TGCAGTGCTAGAAGTTATAGCAATCAGCCCCAGCATTTT.

This sequence joins TRBV5-6 and TRBJ2-1; 7 bases match TRBD2. Losses at the gene ends were 2 bases for V and 5 bases for J; bases not matched to a gene: 7. The CDR3 contains 15 residues. In germline, CDR1 is SGHDT, CDR2 YYEEEE. The DNA for the CDR3 is TGTGCCAGCAGCTTCGGGACTACCATAGACAATGAGCAGTTCTTC. Translation: CASSFGTTIDNEQFF.

This clonotype was seen a handful of times. In DNA form, the CDR3 reads TGCAGTGCCCCCCCGGGGCTAGCGGGGTTTAACCAGCCCCAGCATTTT. Its translation is CSAPPGLAGFNQPQHF. The chain links TRBV20-1 to TRBJ1-5; D perhaps matches TRBD1 (5 bases). Trimming removed 6 bases from V and 7 bases from J, with 25 bases in between. This CDR3 is built from 16 residues. CDR1 and CDR2 from the germline V gene are DFQATT and SNEGSKA (reference sequence).

This clonotype was detected only a few times. The J gene is TRBJ2-7, the V gene TRBV20-1; D is possibly TRBD1 or TRBD2 (5 bases each). The germline V gene encodes CDR1 DFQATT and CDR2 SNEGSKA (reference sequence). CDR3 length: 14 amino acids. Trimming left V 3 bases short and J 3 bases short, with 15 bases between. In nucleotides, the CDR3 is TGCAGTGCTAGCCAGGGACGGATGAACTACGAGCAGTACTTC. It specifies CSASQGRMNYEQYF.

Many counts were recorded for this clonotype. The chain combines TRBV20-1 with TRBJ1-1; a possible D gene is TRBD1 (5 bases). The germline CDR1 and CDR2 sequences are DFQATT and SNEGSKA (reference sequence). V was shortened by 3 bases and J by 8 bases, with 10 bases between the two germline ends. This CDR3 is built from 11 residues. Here the CDR3 DNA reads TGCAGTGCTAGTAAGGGGTTCGAAGCTTTCTTT. Translating gives CSASKGFEAFF.

This clonotype was recorded a few times. The chain combines TRBV24-1 with TRBJ2-3; perhaps TRBD1 as D (5 bases). Trimming pared 5 bases from V and 4 bases from J, leaving 9 bases between. Germline V gives CDR1 KGHDR, CDR2 SFDVKD. The CDR3 has 13 amino acids. CDR3 DNA sequence: TGTGCCACCAGTGGGATGGGGCCAGATACGCAGTATTTT. Amino acid sequence: CATSGMGPDTQYF.

The chain couples TRBV7-3 to TRBJ2-1, with 9 bases aligning to TRBD2. V dropped 0 bases and J dropped 7; count of bases not matched to a gene: 7. Germline CDR1 is SGHTA and CDR2 is FQGTGA. There are 16 residues in the CDR3. The CDR3 region has the DNA TGTGCCAGCAGCTTAACAATAAGCGGGAGGTATAATGAGCAGTTCTTC. As protein: CASSLTISGRYNEQFF.

V is TRBV7-2 and J is TRBJ1-6; 10 bases line up with TRBD1. Germline V gives CDR1 SGHTA, CDR2 FQGNSA. The J segment lost 10 bases and the V segment lost 1 base, leaving 4 bases of the junction unmatched. The CDR3 has 15 residues. The DNA of the CDR3 is TGTGCCAGCAGCTTAGTAGGGACAGGGGAATCACCCCTCCACTTT. Amino acids: CASSLVGTGESPLHF. The complete variable domain, with remaining parts taken from reference TRBV7-2 and TRBJ1-6, reads GAGVSQSPSNKVTEKGKDVELRCDPISGHTALYWYRQSLGQGLEFLIYFQGNSAPDKSGLPSDRFSAERTGGSVSTLTIQRTQQEDSAVYLCASSLVGTGESPLHFGNGTRLTVT.

This clonotype was seen a handful of times. The chain carries TRBV5-1 and TRBJ2-7; D is undetermined. Germline CDR1 and CDR2: SGHRS and YFSETQ. The CDR3 has 15 residues. Trimming took 4 bases from V and 3 from J, leaving 17 bases between them. The CDR3 region has the DNA TGCGCCAGCAGCCCCAATTTAGGGTTGGGCTACGAGCAGTACTTC. Its protein is CASSPNLGLGYEQYF.

This chain joins TRBV7-2 and TRBJ2-7; D remains unclear. CDR3 size: 13 residues. Germline CDR1 SGHTA, CDR2 FQGNSA. V was clipped by 5 bases and J by 2 bases, with 10 bases between them. The DNA for the CDR3 is TGTGCCAGCAGCCTCCTACCTCCCTACGAGCAGTACTTC. It translates to CASSLLPPYEQYF.

The chain recombines TRBV27 with TRBJ2-5, with 13 nucleotides matching TRBD2. The length of the CDR3 is 16 residues. V lost 5 bases and J lost 6; bases outside the gene matches: 9. Germline V gene data show CDR1 as MNHEY and CDR2 as SMNVEV (reference sequence). The CDR3 sequence: CASSTGLAGPGKTQYF. The CDR3 bases are TGTGCCAGCAGTACGGGACTAGCGGGACCAGGGAAGACCCAGTACTTC.

This clonotype appeared a few times. The genes are TRBV29-1 and TRBJ1-2; TRBD1 is a possible D gene (6 bases). Trimming left V 1 base short and J 4 bases short, with 13 bases between. Germline loops: CDR1 SQVTM, CDR2 ANQGSEA. The CDR3 is made up of 14 amino acids. The CDR3 loop reads CSVEGAGTSYGYTF. The DNA for the CDR3 is TGCAGCGTTGAAGGGGCAGGGACATCCTATGGCTACACCTTC.

This clonotype was seen repeatedly, ten times or more. The chain carries TRBV20-1 and TRBJ2-1; 7 nucleotides agree with TRBD2. Germline CDR1 DFQATT, CDR2 SNEGSKA (reference sequence). V shed 7 bases and J 0 bases; nucleotides not matched to a gene: 12. The CDR3 is 16 residues long. CDR3 nucleotide sequence: TGCAGTGTGGCCGGGGGGTTCACGAGCTCCTACAATGAGCAGTTCTTC. It codes for CSVAGGFTSSYNEQFF.

This clonotype appeared a few times. The J gene is TRBJ2-7, the V gene TRBV13, with 8 bases that match TRBD1. The V segment lost 0 bases and the J segment 0 bases; nucleotides outside the gene matches: 10. Germline CDR1 reads PRHDT; CDR2 reads FYEKMQ (reference sequence). CDR3 length equals 18 residues. The CDR3 region is CASSLGWAAGGRSYEQYF. The CDR3 DNA follows: TGTGCCAGCAGCTTAGGTTGGGCAGCAGGGGGCCGCTCCTACGAGCAGTACTTC. Together with reference TRBV13 and TRBJ2-7, the CDR3 gives the full variable domain: AAGVIQSPRHLIKEKRETATLKCYPIPRHDTVYWYQQGPGQDPQFLISFYEKMQSDKGSIPDRFSAQQFSDYHSELNMSSLELGDSALYFCASSLGWAAGGRSYEQYFGPGTRLTVT.

In this sample, this clonotype turned up many times. One junction end disagrees with the germline gene, perhaps due to a read error. The chain carries TRBV5-1 and TRBJ2-7, with 10 bases lining up with TRBD1. The CDR3 has 14 amino acids. Germline loops: CDR1 SGHRS, CDR2 YFSETQ. CDR3 coding DNA: TGTGCCAGTAGCACCGGGACAGGGGATTACGAGCAGTACTTC. It encodes CASSTGTGDYEQYF.

V and J are TRBV6-4 and TRBJ2-1; tentative D call: TRBD2 (6 bases). With 2 bases removed from V and 4 bases from J, the gap between germline ends came to 18 bases. From germline, CDR1 is MRHNA and CDR2 SNTAGT. The CDR3 runs 17 residues. CDR3 protein: CASSDPWGEWGYNEQFF. In DNA, the CDR3 is TGTGCCAGCAGTGACCCATGGGGGGAGTGGGGATACAATGAGCAGTTCTTC.

The chain uses TRBV21-1 and TRBJ2-3; the table assigns TRBD2, which was not confirmed against the DNA. TRBV21-1 is annotated as a pseudogene. The CDR3 runs to 18 residues. The CDR3 region has the DNA TGTGCCAGCAGCAAGTCGCCAGCGGGAGACTCTAGCACAGATACGCAGTATTTT. This encodes CASSKSPAGDSSTDTQYF.

This clonotype has a handful of counts. The V call is TRBV3-1, the J call TRBJ1-5; D possibly corresponds to TRBD1 (6 bases). The V gene's germline CDR1 is LGHDT and CDR2 YNNKEL (reference sequence). There are 13 residues in the CDR3. V gave up 1 base and J gave up 7 bases, with 8 bases separating them. CDR3 coding DNA: TGTGCCAGCAGCCAAGCCGGGGGCCAGCCCCAGCATTTT. Translating gives CASSQAGGQPQHF.

The chain employs TRBV4-2 and TRBJ2-2; 11 bases are a match to TRBD2. Germline CDR1 and CDR2: LGHNA and YNFKEQ. The V segment lost 0 bases and the J segment 6 bases; nucleotides outside the gene matches: 3. There are 16 residues in the CDR3. The CDR3: CASSQESTSGAGELFF. DNA for the CDR3: TGTGCCAGCAGCCAAGAGTCGACTAGCGGGGCCGGGGAGCTGTTTTTT.

This clonotype was counted between two and nine times. The CDR3 spells CASNAGGQYNEQFF. The CDR3 bases are TGTGCCAGCAATGCGGGAGGGCAATACAATGAGCAGTTCTTC. This chain links TRBV2 with TRBJ2-1; 9 bases agree with TRBD2. Per the germline V gene, CDR1 is SNHLY and CDR2 is FYNNEI. After removal of 7 bases from V and 4 bases from J, the junction contained 5 bases not matched to a gene. CDR3 length: 14 residues. The full variable domain, completed using reference TRBV2 and TRBJ2-1, is EPEVTQTPSHQVTQMGQEVILRCVPISNHLYFYWYRQILGQKVEFLVSFYNNEISEKSEIFDDQFSVERPDGSNFTLKIRSTKLEDSAMYFCASNAGGQYNEQFFGPGTRLTVL.

The chain couples TRBV5-4 to TRBJ1-2, with D possibly TRBD1 on 5 matching bases. The CDR3 loop spans 13 amino acids. V lost 2 bases, J lost 8 bases, and 13 bases lay in between. Germline CDR1 and CDR2: SGHNT and YYREEE (reference sequence). CDR3 protein: CASSFEQGWGYTF. As DNA, the CDR3 is TGTGCCAGCAGCTTCGAGCAGGGATGGGGCTACACCTTC. The whole variable domain, filled in from reference TRBV5-4 and TRBJ1-2, reads ETGVTQSPTHLIKTRGQQVTLRCSSQSGHNTVSWYQQALGQGPQFIFQYYREEENGRGNFPPRFSGLQFPNYSSELNVNALELDDSALYLCASSFEQGWGYTFGSGTRLTVV.

This clonotype was seen a few times. V gene TRBV5-1 combines with J gene TRBJ2-2; possibly TRBD1 or TRBD2 for D (7 bases each). Trimming took 4 bases from V and 4 from J, leaving 23 bases between them. This CDR3 comprises 18 residues. Germline loops: CDR1 SGHRS, CDR2 YFSETQ. The CDR3 DNA sequence: TGCGCCAGCAGCCCAATTGGACTAGGGGGCTTGACCACCGGGGAGCTGTTTTTT. Translating gives CASSPIGLGGLTTGELFF.

There are many counts of this clonotype. This rearrangement joins TRBV5-1 to TRBJ2-7; TRBD1 aligns across 7 bases. This CDR3 comprises 14 residues. Germline V CDR1 and CDR2: SGHRS, YFSETQ. The trim removed 0 bases at V and 2 bases at J, leaving 2 bases unmatched. The CDR3 protein is CASSLVTGTYEQYF. CDR3 bases: TGCGCCAGCAGCTTGGTGACAGGGACCTACGAGCAGTACTTC.

V is TRBV10-2 and J is TRBJ2-2; TRBD2 aligns across 12 bases. V lost 9 bases, J lost 8 bases, and 7 bases stayed unmatched. Germline assignment: CDR1 WSHSY and CDR2 SAAADI. The CDR3 totals 14 residues. The chain's CDR3 is CASVGLAGRGELFF. CDR3 DNA sequence: TGCGCCAGTGTTGGACTAGCGGGACGGGGGGAGCTGTTTTTT.